This TCR beta chain was obtained from a study of blood T cell repertoires in COVID-19. The CDR3 runs to 16 residues. The V gene's germline CDR1 is LGHNA and CDR2 YSLEER. V lost 0 bases and J 0 bases, leaving 11 bases between the germline ends. Profiling relied on immunoSEQ multiplex PCR, and the TCRdb table lists in-frame clones only, not all of them. Of a few hundred thousand clones listed, about 86% were seen once; the top ten hold about 9.4%. This chain connects TRBV4-3 to TRBJ1-2; D gene ambiguous. Specimen: PBMCs or T cells enriched from blood (not recorded which). The sequence was obtained from a woman aged 45-65 years who had recovered from COVID-19. DNA of the CDR3: TGCGCCAGCAGCCAAGACGCGGGAGATACTAACTATGGCTACACCTTC. Amino acids: CASSQDAGDTNYGYTF.